The 16 T cell receptor beta chains in this list originate from one sample, sequenced in a study of beta chain features in type 1 diabetes. General study points: Type 1 diabetes patients showed a moderate but significant shortening of TCRB CDR3s in all four CD4+ subsets.

Reverse transcribing all isolated RNA meant expressed TCRB transcripts were sequenced. The protocol was immunoSEQ multiplex PCR, while the TCRdb copy is restricted to in-frame clones and leaves out a portion. Here the sample spans more than 300,000 clones, about a tenth being singletons. Antigens of these TCRs are unknown. Sequenced input: central memory CD4+ T cells from blood. These receptor sequences come from a man aged 25 to 40 with type 1 diabetes.

A few counts support this clone. This chain joins TRBV4-3 and TRBJ2-2, with 11 positions matching TRBD2. Trimming removed 4 bases from V and 6 bases from J; junction bases left unmatched: 10. The CDR3 is 17 residues long. Germline lookup yields CDR1 LGHNA and CDR2 YSLEER. This CDR3 is CASSPLPSGGKAGELFF. The CDR3 DNA reads as TGCGCCAGCAGCCCCTTACCTAGCGGGGGGAAGGCCGGGGAGCTGTTTTTT.

This sequence joins TRBV4-3 and TRBJ1-6; D remains ambiguous. This CDR3 contains 16 residues. The V gene's germline CDR1 is LGHNA and CDR2 YSLEER. V shed 3 bases and J shed 10 bases, with 19 bases lying between them. Written as DNA, the CDR3 is TGCGCCAGCAGCCAGTCGGTGTGGGGATCGGACTCACCCCTCCACTTT. Translation: CASSQSVWGSDSPLHF.

This clone was seen only a few times. The chain uses TRBV20-1 and TRBJ1-2, with D hard to call. Deletions cut 5 bases from V and 6 bases from J, with 7 bases between. Germline values: CDR1 DFQATT, CDR2 SNEGSKA (reference sequence). The CDR3 sequence is 10 residues long. CDR3 in DNA: TGCAGTGCTCCGATGGATGGCTACACCTTC. It encodes CSAPMDGYTF.

This clone turned up a few times. This chain connects TRBV7-9 to TRBJ2-7, with 9 positions matching TRBD1. CDR1 is SEHNR, CDR2 FQNEAQ, per germline (reference sequence). This CDR3 spans 16 amino acids. V dropped 2 bases and J dropped 1; count of bases not matched to a gene: 6. The CDR3 region has the DNA TGTGCCAGCAGCTTACTCGGGACAGGGTGGTCCTACGAGCAGTACTTC. Protein: CASSLLGTGWSYEQYF.

There are a few counts of this clone. The chain has TRBV28 and TRBJ2-5; TRBD2 is a possible D gene (5 bases). The CDR3 extends over 12 amino acids. V was cut by 7 bases and J by 2 bases, with 8 bases left in between. Germline lookup yields CDR1 MDHEN and CDR2 SYDVKM. The CDR3 DNA reads TGTGCCAGCAAGGACTTTCAAGAGACCCAGTACTTC. This codes for CASKDFQETQYF. The variable domain in full, with the rest retrieved from reference TRBV28 and TRBJ2-5, is DVKVTQSSRYLVKRTGEKVFLECVQDMDHENMFWYRQDPGLGLRLIYFSYDVKMKEKGDIPEGYSVSREKKERFSLILESASTNQTSMYLCASKDFQETQYFGPGTRLLVL.

The CDR3 bases are TGTGCCAGCAGCTTGCCCCCCGGGACAGGGAAGGATGAGCAGTTCTTC. This encodes CASSLPPGTGKDEQFF. The chain employs TRBV7-2 and TRBJ2-1; 9 bases agree with TRBD1. This CDR3 has 16 amino acids. Germline CDR1 reads SGHTA; CDR2 reads FQGNSA. The V segment lost 3 bases and the J segment 8 bases; nucleotides outside the gene matches: 11.

The CDR3 sequence is CASSGESPTQHF. The CDR3 DNA is TGTGCCAGCAGCGGCGAGTCCCCTACCCAGCATTTT. The gene calls are TRBV2 and TRBJ1-5; D not resolved. V lost 6 bases, J lost 11 bases, and 14 bases lay in between. Germline assignment: CDR1 SNHLY and CDR2 FYNNEI. The CDR3 runs to 12 residues.

The chain is built from TRBV7-9 and TRBJ2-5; 10 bases match TRBD2. The CDR3 length is 15 residues. Losses at the gene ends were 1 base for V and 5 bases for J; bases not matched to a gene: 4. Germline CDR1 SEHNR, CDR2 FQNEAQ (reference sequence). This CDR3 reads CASSLERGGTETQYF. The CDR3 DNA reads TGTGCCAGCAGCTTAGAGCGGGGGGGCACCGAGACCCAGTACTTC.

This clone was counted only a few times. V and J are TRBV29-1 and TRBJ2-3; TRBD2 might be the D (6 bases). This CDR3 contains 15 residues. Trimming removed 4 bases at V and 6 bases at J, with 20 bases between. The germline gives CDR1 SQVTM, CDR2 ANQGSEA. The CDR3 spells CSVAQGGIVGDTQYF. CDR3 coding DNA: TGCAGCGTTGCGCAGGGCGGGATCGTAGGGGATACGCAGTATTTT.

This clone was counted ten times or more. The rearrangement links TRBV9 to TRBJ2-7; weak D call: TRBD1 (5 bases). The CDR3 spans 13 residues. Germline V gene lookup returns CDR1 SGDLS and CDR2 YYNGEE. Trimming pared 4 bases from V and 6 bases from J, leaving 14 bases between. CDR3 in amino acids: CASSLQQAGEQYF. The CDR3, as DNA: TGTGCCAGCAGCTTACAACAGGCCGGCGAGCAGTACTTC.

The rearrangement uses TRBV18 and TRBJ2-5, with a weak D call TRBD1 (6 bases). The germline V and J ends were trimmed by 4 bases and 2 bases, with 11 bases remaining between them. Germline V lookup: CDR1 KGHSH, CDR2 LQKENI. The CDR3 totals 14 residues. The CDR3 nucleotides read TGTGCCAGCTCACTGACTGGACAGCAAGAGACCCAGTACTTC. Its protein is CASSLTGQQETQYF.

This clone came up a few times. This chain connects TRBV19 to TRBJ2-1; 10 bases are a match to TRBD2. J lost 2 bases, V lost 1 base, and 2 bases had no gene match. Per the germline V gene, CDR1 is LNHDA and CDR2 is SQIVND (reference sequence). The CDR3 totals 16 residues. The CDR3 loop reads CASSIVSGGAYNEQFF. The CDR3 nucleotides read TGTGCCAGTAGTATAGTGAGCGGGGGGGCCTACAATGAGCAGTTCTTC.

The chain has TRBV23-1 and TRBJ2-7; D may be TRBD2 (5 bases). TRBV23-1 is an ORF for which the function is uncertain. The CDR3 has 15 amino acids. The ends were cut back, 2 bases at V and 4 bases at J, with 15 bases in the middle. CDR3 sequence: CASSQSGLKRYEQYF. The CDR3 DNA follows: TGCGCCAGCAGTCAAAGCGGATTGAAGCGTTACGAGCAGTACTTC.

A few counts support this clone. The V gene is TRBV5-1, the J gene TRBJ2-5; 14 bases are a match to TRBD2. With 4 bases clipped from V and 4 bases from J, the junction kept 9 bases outside the gene matches. This CDR3 spans 17 amino acids. The V gene's germline CDR1 is SGHRS and CDR2 YFSETQ. The CDR3 DNA is TGCGCCAGCAGCCCTGCGACTAGCGGGGGGGATCGAGAGACCCAGTACTTC. It translates to CASSPATSGGDRETQYF.

There are a few counts of this clone. The gene calls are TRBV7-2 and TRBJ1-1; no definite D call. The length of the CDR3 is 13 residues. Trimming stripped 4 bases from V and 5 bases from J, with 11 bases between. CDR1 and CDR2 (germline): SGHTA, FQGNSA. For the CDR3, the DNA is TGTGCCAGCAGCTACCAAAAGGAGACTGAAGCTTTCTTT. Amino acids: CASSYQKETEAFF.

As for this clone: The sample holds other DNA sequences that translate to the same CDR3. The chain uses TRBV6-1 and TRBJ2-3, with D hard to call. Germline CDR1 is MNHNS and CDR2 is SASEGT. The germline V and J ends were trimmed by 2 bases and 5 bases, with 8 bases remaining between them. CDR3 length: 13 amino acids. The CDR3 is CASSEQRGDTQYF. The CDR3 bases are TGTGCCAGCAGTGAACAGAGAGGAGATACGCAGTATTTT.